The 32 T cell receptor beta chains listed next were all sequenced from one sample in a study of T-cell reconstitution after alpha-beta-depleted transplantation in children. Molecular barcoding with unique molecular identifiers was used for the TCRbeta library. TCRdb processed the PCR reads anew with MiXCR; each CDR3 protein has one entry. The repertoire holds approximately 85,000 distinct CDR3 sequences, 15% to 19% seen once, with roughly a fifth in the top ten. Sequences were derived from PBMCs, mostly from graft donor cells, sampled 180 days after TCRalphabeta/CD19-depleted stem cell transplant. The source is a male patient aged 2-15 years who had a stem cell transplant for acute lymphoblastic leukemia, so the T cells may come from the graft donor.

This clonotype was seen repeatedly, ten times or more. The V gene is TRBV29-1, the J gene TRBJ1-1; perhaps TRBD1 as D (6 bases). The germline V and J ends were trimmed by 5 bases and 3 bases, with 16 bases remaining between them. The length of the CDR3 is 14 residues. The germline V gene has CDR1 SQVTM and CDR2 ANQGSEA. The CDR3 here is CSVSGGWADTEAFF. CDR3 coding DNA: TGCAGCGTTTCGGGGGGCTGGGCGGACACTGAAGCTTTCTTT.

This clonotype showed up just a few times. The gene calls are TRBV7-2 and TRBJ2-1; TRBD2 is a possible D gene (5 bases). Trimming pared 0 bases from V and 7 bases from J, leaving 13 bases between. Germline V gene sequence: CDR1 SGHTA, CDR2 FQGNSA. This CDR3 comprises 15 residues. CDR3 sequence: CASSLALAVFNEQFF. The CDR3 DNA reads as TGTGCCAGCAGCTTAGCCCTAGCTGTGTTTAATGAGCAGTTCTTC.

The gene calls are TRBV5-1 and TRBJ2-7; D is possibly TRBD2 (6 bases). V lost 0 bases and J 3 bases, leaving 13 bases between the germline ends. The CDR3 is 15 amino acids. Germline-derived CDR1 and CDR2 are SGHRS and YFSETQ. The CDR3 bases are TGCGCCAGCAGCTTGGGACTCGCGGGGCTCTACGAGCAGTACTTC. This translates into CASSLGLAGLYEQYF.

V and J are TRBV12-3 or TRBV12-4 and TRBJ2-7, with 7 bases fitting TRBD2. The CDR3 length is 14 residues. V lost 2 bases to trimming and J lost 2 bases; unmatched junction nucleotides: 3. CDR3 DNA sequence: TGTGCCAGCAGTTTAAAGCGGGGACCCTACGAGCAGTACTTC. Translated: CASSLKRGPYEQYF.

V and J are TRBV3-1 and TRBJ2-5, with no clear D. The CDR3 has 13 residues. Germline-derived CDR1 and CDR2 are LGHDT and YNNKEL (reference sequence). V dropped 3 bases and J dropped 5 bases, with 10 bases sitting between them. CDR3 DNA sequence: TGTGCCAGCAGCCACCCCACGAGGGAGACCCAGTACTTC. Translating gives CASSHPTRETQYF.

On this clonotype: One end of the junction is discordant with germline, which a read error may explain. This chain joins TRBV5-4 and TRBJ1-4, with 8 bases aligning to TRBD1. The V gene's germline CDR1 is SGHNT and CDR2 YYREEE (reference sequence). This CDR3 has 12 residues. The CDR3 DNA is TGTGCCAGCAGCTACGCAGGGGGCGCGTACTCTTTT. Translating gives CASSYAGGAYSF.

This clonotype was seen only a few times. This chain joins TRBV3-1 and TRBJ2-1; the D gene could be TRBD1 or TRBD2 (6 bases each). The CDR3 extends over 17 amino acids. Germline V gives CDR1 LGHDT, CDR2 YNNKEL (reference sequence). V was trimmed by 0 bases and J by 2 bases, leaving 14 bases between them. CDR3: CASSQDPVGGPYNEQFF. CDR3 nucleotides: TGTGCCAGCAGCCAAGATCCGGTAGGGGGGCCCTACAATGAGCAGTTCTTC.

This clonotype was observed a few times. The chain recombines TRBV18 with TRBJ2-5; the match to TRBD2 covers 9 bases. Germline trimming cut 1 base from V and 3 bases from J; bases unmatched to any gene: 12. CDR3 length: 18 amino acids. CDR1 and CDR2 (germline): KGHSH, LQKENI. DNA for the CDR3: TGTGCCAGCTCACCACTCCCAGCGGGGGGCCTGGTAGAAGAGACCCAGTACTTC. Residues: CASSPLPAGGLVEETQYF.

The CDR3 DNA reads as TGTGCCAGCAGCTCGGGACAGGGGGATGGCTACACCTTC. As protein: CASSSGQGDGYTF. This sequence joins TRBV7-9 and TRBJ1-2; 11 nucleotides line up with TRBD1. Per germline, CDR1 SEHNR and CDR2 FQNEAQ (reference sequence). The J segment lost 6 bases and the V segment lost 4 bases, leaving 1 base of the junction unmatched. The CDR3 is 13 residues long.

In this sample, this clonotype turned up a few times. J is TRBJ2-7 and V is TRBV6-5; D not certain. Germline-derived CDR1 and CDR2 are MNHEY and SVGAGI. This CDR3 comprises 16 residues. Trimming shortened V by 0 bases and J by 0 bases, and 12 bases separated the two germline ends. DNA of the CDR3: TGTGCCAGCAGTTACTCGAGCATAGGCAGCTCCTACGAGCAGTACTTC. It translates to CASSYSSIGSSYEQYF.

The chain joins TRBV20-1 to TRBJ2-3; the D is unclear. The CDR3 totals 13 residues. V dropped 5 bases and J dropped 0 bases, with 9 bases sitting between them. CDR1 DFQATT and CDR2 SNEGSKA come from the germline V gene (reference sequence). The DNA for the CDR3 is TGCAGTGCTCAAAAAATTAGCACAGATACGCAGTATTTT. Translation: CSAQKISTDTQYF.

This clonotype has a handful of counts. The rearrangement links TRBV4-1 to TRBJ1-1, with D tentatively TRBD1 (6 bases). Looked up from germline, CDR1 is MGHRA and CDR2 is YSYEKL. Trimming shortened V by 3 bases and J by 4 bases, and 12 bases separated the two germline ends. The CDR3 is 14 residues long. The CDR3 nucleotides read TGCGCCAGCAGCCAGAGGACAGCCTCCACTGAAGCTTTCTTT. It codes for CASSQRTASTEAFF.

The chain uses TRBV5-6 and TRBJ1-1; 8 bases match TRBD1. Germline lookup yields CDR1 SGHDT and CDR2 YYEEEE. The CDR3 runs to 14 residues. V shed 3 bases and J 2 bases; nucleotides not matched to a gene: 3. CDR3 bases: TGTGCCAGCAGCTCCGACAGGGGCAACACTGAAGCTTTCTTT. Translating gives CASSSDRGNTEAFF.

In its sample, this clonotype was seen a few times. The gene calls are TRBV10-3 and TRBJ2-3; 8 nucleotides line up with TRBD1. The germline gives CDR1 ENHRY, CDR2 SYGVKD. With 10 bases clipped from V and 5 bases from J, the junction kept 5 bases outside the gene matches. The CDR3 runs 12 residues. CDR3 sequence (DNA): TGTGCCAATCAGGGGGCCGGAGATACGCAGTATTTT. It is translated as CANQGAGDTQYF.

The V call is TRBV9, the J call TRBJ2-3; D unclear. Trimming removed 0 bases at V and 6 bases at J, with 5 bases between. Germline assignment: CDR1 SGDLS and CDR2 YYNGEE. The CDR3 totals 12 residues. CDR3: CASSVGSDTQYF. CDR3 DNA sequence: TGTGCCAGCAGCGTAGGTTCCGATACGCAGTATTTT.

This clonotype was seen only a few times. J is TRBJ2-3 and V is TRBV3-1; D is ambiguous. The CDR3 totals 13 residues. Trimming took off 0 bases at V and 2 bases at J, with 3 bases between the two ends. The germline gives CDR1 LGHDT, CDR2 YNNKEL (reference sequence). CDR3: CASSQDVTDTQYF. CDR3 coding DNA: TGTGCCAGCAGCCAAGATGTCACAGATACGCAGTATTTT.

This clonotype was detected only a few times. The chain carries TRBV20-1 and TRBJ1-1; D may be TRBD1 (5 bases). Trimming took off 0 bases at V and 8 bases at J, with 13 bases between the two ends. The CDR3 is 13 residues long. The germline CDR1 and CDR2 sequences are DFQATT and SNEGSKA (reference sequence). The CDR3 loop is CSARDLGQGEAFF. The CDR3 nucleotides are TGCAGTGCTAGAGATTTGGGGCAGGGAGAAGCTTTCTTT.

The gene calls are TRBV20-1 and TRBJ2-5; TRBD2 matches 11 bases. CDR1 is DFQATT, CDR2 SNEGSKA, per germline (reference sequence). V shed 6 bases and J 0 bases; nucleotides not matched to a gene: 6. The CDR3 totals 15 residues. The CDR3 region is CSATGLAGDQETQYF. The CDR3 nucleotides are TGCAGTGCCACAGGACTAGCGGGTGACCAAGAGACCCAGTACTTC.

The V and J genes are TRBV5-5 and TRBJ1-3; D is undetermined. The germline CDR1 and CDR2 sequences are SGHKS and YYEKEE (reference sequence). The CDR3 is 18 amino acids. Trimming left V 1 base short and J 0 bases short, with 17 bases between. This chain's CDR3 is CASSLWFNDPRSGNTIYF. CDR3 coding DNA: TGTGCCAGCAGCTTGTGGTTTAACGACCCCCGCTCTGGAAACACCATATATTTT.

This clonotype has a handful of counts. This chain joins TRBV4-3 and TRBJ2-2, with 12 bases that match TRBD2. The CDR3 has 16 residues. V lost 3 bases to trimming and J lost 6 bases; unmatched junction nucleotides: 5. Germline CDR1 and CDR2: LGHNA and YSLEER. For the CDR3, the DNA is TGCGCCAGCAGCCACCCTAGCGGGGGGGTTCCCGGGGAGCTGTTTTTT. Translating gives CASSHPSGGVPGELFF.

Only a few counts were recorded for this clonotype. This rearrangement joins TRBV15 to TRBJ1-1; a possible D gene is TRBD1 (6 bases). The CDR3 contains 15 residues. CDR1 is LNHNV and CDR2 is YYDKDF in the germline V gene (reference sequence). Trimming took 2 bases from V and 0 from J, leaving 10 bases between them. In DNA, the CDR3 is TGTGCCACCAGCAGACCGGGACACCTGAACACTGAAGCTTTCTTT. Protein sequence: CATSRPGHLNTEAFF. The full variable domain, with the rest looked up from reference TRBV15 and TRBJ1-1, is DAMVIQNPRYQVTQFGKPVTLSCSQTLNHNVMYWYQQKSSQAPKLLFHYYDKDFNNEADTPDNFQSRRPNTSFCFLDIRSPGLGDTAMYLCATSRPGHLNTEAFFGQGTRLTVV.

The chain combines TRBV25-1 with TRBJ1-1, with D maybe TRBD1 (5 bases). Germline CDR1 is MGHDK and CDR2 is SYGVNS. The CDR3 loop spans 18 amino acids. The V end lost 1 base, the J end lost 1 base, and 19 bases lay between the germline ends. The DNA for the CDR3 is TGTGCCAGCAGTGAATGGAGAGGCAGGGCCGGGAAGAACACTGAAGCTTTCTTT. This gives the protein CASSEWRGRAGKNTEAFF. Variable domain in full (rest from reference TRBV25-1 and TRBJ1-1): EADIYQTPRYLVIGTGKKITLECSQTMGHDKMYWYQQDPGMELHLIHYSYGVNSTEKGDLSSESTVSRIRTEHFPLTLESARPSHTSQYLCASSEWRGRAGKNTEAFFGQGTRLTVV.

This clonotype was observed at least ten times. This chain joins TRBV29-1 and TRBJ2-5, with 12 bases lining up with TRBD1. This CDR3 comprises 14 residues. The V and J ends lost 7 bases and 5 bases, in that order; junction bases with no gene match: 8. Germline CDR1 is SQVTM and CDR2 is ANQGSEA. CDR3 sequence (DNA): TGCAGCGGCGTGGGGGACAGGGGGCCTGAGACCCAGTACTTC. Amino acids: CSGVGDRGPETQYF.

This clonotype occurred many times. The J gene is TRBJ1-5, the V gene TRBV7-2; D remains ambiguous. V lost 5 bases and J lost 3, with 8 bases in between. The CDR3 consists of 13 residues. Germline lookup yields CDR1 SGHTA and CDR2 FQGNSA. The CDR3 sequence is CASSVDFNQPQHF. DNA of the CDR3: TGTGCCAGCAGCGTAGATTTCAATCAGCCCCAGCATTTT.

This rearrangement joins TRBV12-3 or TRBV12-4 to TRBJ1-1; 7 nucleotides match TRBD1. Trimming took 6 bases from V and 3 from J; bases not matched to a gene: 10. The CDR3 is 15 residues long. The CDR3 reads CASSDGTAFYTEAFF. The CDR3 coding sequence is TGTGCCAGCAGCGACGGGACAGCCTTTTACACTGAAGCTTTCTTT.

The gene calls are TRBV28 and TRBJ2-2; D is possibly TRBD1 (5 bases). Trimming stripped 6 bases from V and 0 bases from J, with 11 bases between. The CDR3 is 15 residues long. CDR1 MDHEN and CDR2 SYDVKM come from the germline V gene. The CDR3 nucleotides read TGTGCCAGCAGCCCCACAGGACCGAACACCGGGGAGCTGTTTTTT. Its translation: CASSPTGPNTGELFF. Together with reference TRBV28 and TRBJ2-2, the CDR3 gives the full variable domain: DVKVTQSSRYLVKRTGEKVFLECVQDMDHENMFWYRQDPGLGLRLIYFSYDVKMKEKGDIPEGYSVSREKKERFSLILESASTNQTSMYLCASSPTGPNTGELFFGEGSRLTVL.

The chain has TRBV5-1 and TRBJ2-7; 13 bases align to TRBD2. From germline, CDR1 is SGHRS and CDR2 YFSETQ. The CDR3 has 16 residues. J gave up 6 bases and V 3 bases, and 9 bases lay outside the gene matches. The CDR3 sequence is CASSWEGTSGAGEQYF. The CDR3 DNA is TGCGCCAGCAGCTGGGAAGGGACTAGCGGGGCGGGCGAGCAGTACTTC.

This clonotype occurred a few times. CDR3 coding DNA: TGCAGCGTTGAAGACGATTTGGTCCGAGTGCGGGAGACCCAGTACTTC. Encoded protein: CSVEDDLVRVRETQYF. The chain uses TRBV29-1 and TRBJ2-5, with D unclear. The CDR3 has 16 residues. Trimming removed 0 bases from V and 5 bases from J, with 19 bases in between. Germline CDR1 reads SQVTM; CDR2 reads ANQGSEA.

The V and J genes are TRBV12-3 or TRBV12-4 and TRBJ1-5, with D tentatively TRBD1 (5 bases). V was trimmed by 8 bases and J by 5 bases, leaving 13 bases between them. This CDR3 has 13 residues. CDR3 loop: CASRAGTHQPQHF. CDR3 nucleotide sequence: TGTGCCAGCCGGGCAGGGACCCATCAGCCCCAGCATTTT.

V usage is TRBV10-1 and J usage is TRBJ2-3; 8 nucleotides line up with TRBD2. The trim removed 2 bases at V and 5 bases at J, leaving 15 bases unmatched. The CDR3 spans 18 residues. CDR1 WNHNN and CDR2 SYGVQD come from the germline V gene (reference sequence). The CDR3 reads CASSESLGVAGSGDTQYF. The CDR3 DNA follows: TGCGCCAGCAGTGAGAGCCTCGGGGTAGCGGGGTCCGGAGATACGCAGTATTTT.

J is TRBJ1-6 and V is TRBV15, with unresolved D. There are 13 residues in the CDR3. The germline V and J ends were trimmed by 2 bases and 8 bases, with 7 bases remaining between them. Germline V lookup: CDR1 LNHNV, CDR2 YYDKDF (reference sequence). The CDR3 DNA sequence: TGTGCCACCAGCAGACTCGGATATTCACCCCTCCACTTT. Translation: CATSRLGYSPLHF.

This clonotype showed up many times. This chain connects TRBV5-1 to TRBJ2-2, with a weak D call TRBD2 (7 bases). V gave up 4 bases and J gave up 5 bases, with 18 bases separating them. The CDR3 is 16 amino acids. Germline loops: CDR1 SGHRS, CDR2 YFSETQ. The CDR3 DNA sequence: TGCGCCAGCAGCCCGCAGGCGGGGGCGCAGACCGGGGAGCTGTTTTTT. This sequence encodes CASSPQAGAQTGELFF.